The 32 T cell receptor beta chains in this list originate from one sample, sequenced in a study of blood T cell repertoires in COVID-19. Sequencing used immunoSEQ multiplex PCR; TCRdb keeps in-frame clones, though not all of them. The table records hundreds of thousands of clones, about 86% of them present only once. Sequencing input: peripheral blood. The origin of the receptors is an elderly man with acute or convalescent COVID-19.

This chain joins TRBV5-6 and TRBJ1-5, with D hard to call. Germline CDR1 is SGHDT and CDR2 is YYEEEE. There are 14 residues in the CDR3. Trimming took off 3 bases at V and 6 bases at J, with 13 bases between the two ends. CDR3 bases: TGTGCCAGCAGCTCAGGTAGATCCGGTCAGCCCCAGCATTTT. The encoded protein is CASSSGRSGQPQHF.

J is TRBJ2-5 and V is TRBV18; 8 positions agree with TRBD2. Germline assignment: CDR1 KGHSH and CDR2 LQKENI. V was clipped by 5 bases and J by 2 bases; unmatched bases: 10. The CDR3 is 16 amino acids. The CDR3 loop reads CASSSASGYLQETQYF. CDR3 nucleotide sequence: TGTGCCAGCTCATCCGCTAGCGGGTACCTACAAGAGACCCAGTACTTC.

This clone turned up a few times. CDR3 nucleotide sequence: TGTGCCACCAGCAGAGATTTACCTACCAGGGGACGAGGTGACACTGAAGCTTTCTTT. It codes for CATSRDLPTRGRGDTEAFF. The V call is TRBV15, the J call TRBJ1-1; D is perhaps TRBD1 (6 bases). The CDR3 is made up of 19 amino acids. Germline assignment: CDR1 LNHNV and CDR2 YYDKDF (reference sequence). V was pared by 0 bases and J by 3 bases, with 23 bases between.

This clone appeared once. The chain combines TRBV6-5 with TRBJ1-1, with D possibly TRBD1 on 5 matching bases. Germline V gene sequence: CDR1 MNHEY, CDR2 SVGAGI. Between the trimmed V and J ends, which lost 6 bases and 3 bases, there was a span of 11 bases. CDR3 length equals 13 residues. CDR3 sequence (DNA): TGTGCCAGCAGGGGATCAGGGTACACTGAAGCTTTCTTT. Translating it yields CASRGSGYTEAFF.

This clone was counted a single time. This chain connects TRBV6-2 or TRBV6-3 to TRBJ1-2; the D gene is possibly TRBD1 (5 bases). CDR1 and CDR2 from the germline V gene are MNHEY and SVGEGT. Trimming took 0 bases from V and 4 from J, leaving 12 bases between them. The CDR3 spans 15 residues. CDR3 protein: CASSYSDTPSYGYTF. Here the CDR3 DNA reads TGTGCCAGCAGTTACTCGGACACCCCATCCTATGGCTACACCTTC.

The chain combines TRBV12-3 or TRBV12-4 with TRBJ1-1; weak D call: TRBD1 (5 bases). Trimming cost V 3 bases and J 11 bases, with 16 bases left between them. This CDR3 comprises 13 residues. CDR3 in DNA: TGTGCCAGCAGTTTGACCATCGGGGGATACGCTTTCTTT. Encoded protein: CASSLTIGGYAFF.

Of note for this clone: This CDR3 is also generated by other DNA sequences in the sample. The rearrangement uses TRBV7-9 and TRBJ1-1; D may be TRBD1 (6 bases). The length of the CDR3 is 12 residues. The germline CDR1 and CDR2 sequences are SEHNR and FQNEAQ (reference sequence). V was shortened by 3 bases and J by 5 bases, with 7 bases between the two germline ends. CDR3 nucleotide sequence: TGTGCCAGCAGCTTGGGGGCAACTGAAGCTTTCTTT. Translated, it gives CASSLGATEAFF.

The gene calls are TRBV7-3 and TRBJ2-1; no firm D call. Germline CDR1 is SGHTA and CDR2 is FQGTGA. Trimming took 5 bases from V and 2 from J, leaving 16 bases between them. The CDR3 has 16 residues. CDR3 nucleotides: TGTGCCAGCAGCCCCCAACCTGCAGTCGCCTACAATGAGCAGTTCTTC. Its translation: CASSPQPAVAYNEQFF.

The V and J genes are TRBV18 and TRBJ1-5, with 9 bases aligning to TRBD1. There are 15 residues in the CDR3. Germline assignment: CDR1 KGHSH and CDR2 LQKENI. With 3 bases clipped from V and 6 bases from J, the junction kept 6 bases outside the gene matches. CDR3 nucleotide sequence: TGTGCCAGCTCACCCCTCGGGACAGGGTCTCAGCCCCAGCATTTT. Translation gives CASSPLGTGSQPQHF.

J is TRBJ2-3 and V is TRBV5-1; D is undetermined. V was cut by 1 base and J by 6 bases, with 15 bases left in between. The CDR3 spans 15 residues. Germline V lookup: CDR1 SGHRS, CDR2 YFSETQ. The CDR3 nucleotides read TGCGCCAGCAGCTTGACGGGTTCTGACCGGGATACGCAGTATTTT. Protein: CASSLTGSDRDTQYF.

The V gene is TRBV11-1, the J gene TRBJ2-7; TRBD1 might be the D (6 bases). CDR1 is SGHAT and CDR2 is FQDESV in the germline V gene (reference sequence). CDR3 length equals 13 residues. The germline V and J ends were trimmed by 6 bases and 5 bases, with 14 bases remaining between them. The CDR3 protein is CASSYTGWDEQYF. CDR3 bases: TGTGCCAGCAGTTATACAGGGTGGGACGAGCAGTACTTC.

V gene TRBV18 combines with J gene TRBJ2-6, with TRBD1 matching 7 bases. The CDR3 length is 16 residues. CDR1 is KGHSH, CDR2 LQKENI, per germline. Germline trimming cut 6 bases from V and 2 bases from J; bases unmatched to any gene: 7. This chain's CDR3 is CASSLSGTAGANVLTF. The CDR3 DNA reads as TGTGCCAGCTCGCTTTCCGGGACAGCTGGGGCCAACGTCCTGACTTTC. Supplemented by reference TRBV18 and TRBJ2-6, the full variable domain reads NAGVMQNPRHLVRRRGQEARLRCSPMKGHSHVYWYRQLPEEGLKFMVYLQKENIIDESGMPKERFSAEFPKEGPSILRIQQVVRGDSAAYFCASSLSGTAGANVLTFGAGSRLTVL.

The chain is built from TRBV21-1 and TRBJ1-2; the DNA was not used to check the table's D call, TRBD1. TRBV21-1 is designated a pseudogene. This CDR3 spans 17 amino acids. The CDR3 region has the DNA TGTGCCAGCAGCAACATCCGACAGGGCCAATCCAACTATGGCTACACCTTC. It encodes CASSNIRQGQSNYGYTF.

The V and J genes are TRBV6-5 and TRBJ1-1, with a weak D call TRBD1 (5 bases). CDR3 size: 16 residues. CDR1 is MNHEY, CDR2 SVGAGI, per germline. Deletions cut 2 bases from V and 0 bases from J, with 13 bases between. CDR3 nucleotides: TGTGCCAGCAGTTACAGGGGATTAATGTTGAACACTGAAGCTTTCTTT. It specifies CASSYRGLMLNTEAFF.

The chain links TRBV6-5 to TRBJ1-1, with 8 positions matching TRBD1. CDR3 size: 14 residues. V was clipped by 6 bases and J by 1 base; unmatched bases: 4. CDR1 is MNHEY and CDR2 is SVGAGI in the germline V gene. CDR3 region: CASRSGGPNTEAFF. The CDR3 DNA reads TGTGCCAGCAGGTCAGGGGGCCCGAACACTGAAGCTTTCTTT.

This clone was detected only a few times. The rearrangement uses TRBV11-3 and TRBJ1-1; 11 bases align to TRBD1. The length of the CDR3 is 15 residues. After removal of 5 bases from V and 6 bases from J, the junction contained 8 bases not matched to a gene. Germline V gene lookup returns CDR1 SGHNT and CDR2 YENEEA. The CDR3 DNA sequence: TGTGCCAGCAGCCCCGGACAGGGGGCTCGGTCTGAAGCTTTCTTT. It is translated as CASSPGQGARSEAFF.

In its sample, this clone was seen once. The chain uses TRBV4-1 and TRBJ2-1; unclear D gene. This CDR3 region has 13 residues. Germline V gives CDR1 MGHRA, CDR2 YSYEKL. With 4 bases removed from V and 6 bases from J, the gap between germline ends came to 10 bases. This chain's CDR3 is CASSLRQLNEQFF. The CDR3 DNA follows: TGCGCCAGCAGCCTGCGGCAGCTCAATGAGCAGTTCTTC.

The gene calls are TRBV6-6 and TRBJ1-4; D unresolved. Germline CDR1 reads MNHNY; CDR2 reads SVGAGI (reference sequence). Between the trimmed V and J ends, which lost 2 bases and 11 bases, there was a span of 12 bases. This CDR3 region has 13 residues. CDR3 sequence: CASSYEGLGKLFF. CDR3 bases: TGTGCCAGCAGTTACGAGGGTCTCGGTAAACTGTTTTTT.

The chain combines TRBV7-2 with TRBJ2-3; D is perhaps TRBD1 (5 bases). Germline CDR1 reads SGHTA; CDR2 reads FQGNSA. Trimming shortened V by 5 bases and J by 6 bases, and 15 bases separated the two germline ends. The CDR3 has 14 residues. Written as DNA, the CDR3 is TGTGCCAGCAGCCTAAATGCAGGGCCGGATACGCAGTATTTT. It yields the protein CASSLNAGPDTQYF.

CDR3 sequence (DNA): TGTGCCAGTAGTCCCCGGACAGATACTGGAAACACCATATATTTT. This encodes CASSPRTDTGNTIYF. The chain couples TRBV19 to TRBJ1-3; possible D gene TRBD1, 6 bases. Germline CDR1 and CDR2: LNHDA and SQIVND (reference sequence). CDR3 length: 15 residues. Trimming cost V 5 bases and J 2 bases, with 13 bases left between them. Looking up the rest from reference TRBV19 and TRBJ1-3 gives the full variable domain: DGGITQSPKYLFRKEGQNVTLSCEQNLNHDAMYWYRQDPGQGLRLIYYSQIVNDFQKGDIAEGYSVSREKKESFPLTVTSAQKNPTAFYLCASSPRTDTGNTIYFGEGSWLTVV.

This clone was detected only once. The CDR3 DNA reads as TGCGCCAGCAGCTTGGAAGCAGGGAGGGATTCACCCCTCCACTTT. Residues: CASSLEAGRDSPLHF. This chain links TRBV5-1 with TRBJ1-6, with D possibly being TRBD1 (5 bases). Germline V gene sequence: CDR1 SGHRS, CDR2 YFSETQ. Trimming took 0 bases from V and 8 from J, leaving 12 bases between them. The CDR3 is 15 residues long.

The chain joins TRBV9 to TRBJ1-3; TRBD1 matches 9 bases. CDR1 is SGDLS, CDR2 YYNGEE, per germline. CDR3 length equals 17 residues. J gave up 0 bases and V 3 bases, and 7 bases lay outside the gene matches. The CDR3 is CASSAWDRAHSGNTIYF. CDR3 sequence (DNA): TGTGCCAGCAGCGCATGGGACAGGGCCCACTCTGGAAACACCATATATTTT.

This clone was seen a handful of times. The V and J genes are TRBV24-1 and TRBJ2-6; D possibly corresponds to TRBD1 (6 bases). The CDR3 is 13 amino acids. Deletions cut 7 bases from V and 9 bases from J, with 12 bases between. Per germline, CDR1 KGHDR and CDR2 SFDVKD. The CDR3 DNA reads TGTGCCACCAGCGTTACAGGGAACAACGTCCTGACTTTC. It translates to CATSVTGNNVLTF.

The rearrangement joins TRBV3-1 (or the pseudogene TRBV3-2) to TRBJ2-2; TRBD1 agrees at 12 bases. V was clipped by 2 bases and J by 4 bases; unmatched bases: 11. The germline CDR1 and CDR2 sequences are LGHDT and YNNKEL (reference sequence). The CDR3 is 19 residues long. The CDR3 DNA reads as TGTGCCAGCAGCCAACCTGGAGGGGGACAGGGGGCAGGCACCGGGGAGCTGTTTTTT. This encodes CASSQPGGGQGAGTGELFF.

V and J are TRBV4-3 and TRBJ2-7; D gene uncertain. CDR1 is LGHNA, CDR2 YSLEER, per germline. The CDR3 is 15 amino acids. V dropped 0 bases and J dropped 2 bases, with 11 bases sitting between them. CDR3 sequence reads: CASSQDIAVPYEQYF. The CDR3 nucleotides are TGCGCCAGCAGCCAAGATATCGCAGTCCCCTACGAGCAGTACTTC.

The rearrangement links TRBV7-9 to TRBJ2-7; D is unclear. V lost 1 base, J lost 3 bases, and 7 bases lay in between. The CDR3 length is 13 residues. CDR1 is SEHNR and CDR2 is FQNEAQ in the germline V gene (reference sequence). The CDR3 sequence is CASSLDGVYEQYF. The CDR3 DNA reads TGTGCCAGCAGCTTAGACGGTGTCTACGAGCAGTACTTC.

Comment on this clone: Within the sample, other DNA sequences also encode this same CDR3. The chain combines TRBV29-1 with TRBJ2-7, with 8 bases that match TRBD2. Germline CDR1 SQVTM, CDR2 ANQGSEA. V lost 4 bases, J lost 2 bases, and 4 bases stayed unmatched. The CDR3 contains 13 residues. The CDR3 sequence: CSVGTSGAYEQYF. The CDR3, as DNA: TGCAGCGTTGGAACTAGCGGAGCCTACGAGCAGTACTTC.

V usage is TRBV2 and J usage is TRBJ1-6, with D possibly TRBD1 on 6 matching bases. The germline V gene has CDR1 SNHLY and CDR2 FYNNEI. The CDR3 covers 16 residues. Trimming removed 2 bases at V and 6 bases at J, with 14 bases between. The CDR3 DNA reads TGTGCCAGCAGTGAATTTGAAACAGGGAGTAATTCACCCCTCCACTTT. As protein: CASSEFETGSNSPLHF.

The chain carries TRBV4-3 and TRBJ2-7; tentative D call: TRBD1 (5 bases). Trimming pared 0 bases from V and 3 bases from J, leaving 21 bases between. CDR3 length equals 18 residues. CDR1 LGHNA and CDR2 YSLEER come from the germline V gene. The CDR3 DNA is TGCGCCAGCAGCCAAGACTCGATCAGGGATAGCAGCTACTACGAGCAGTACTTC. This sequence encodes CASSQDSIRDSSYYEQYF.

This chain links TRBV5-1 with TRBJ2-2; 8 bases line up with TRBD2. CDR3 length: 15 amino acids. Germline assignment: CDR1 SGHRS and CDR2 YFSETQ. The ends lost 1 base at V and 1 base at J; junction bases unmatched: 0. CDR3 in amino acids: CASSLTSGNTGELFF. The DNA for the CDR3 is TGCGCCAGCAGCTTGACTAGCGGGAACACCGGGGAGCTGTTTTTT.

The CDR3 sequence is CASSIGTGVQETQYF. In nucleotides, the CDR3 is TGTGCCAGTAGTATCGGGACAGGGGTCCAAGAGACCCAGTACTTC. The chain recombines TRBV19 with TRBJ2-5; 10 nucleotides match TRBD1. V lost 3 bases and J lost 1; bases outside the gene matches: 2. The CDR3 extends over 15 amino acids. Germline V gives CDR1 LNHDA, CDR2 SQIVND (reference sequence). The full variable domain, in which reference TRBV19 and TRBJ2-5 provide the parts outside the CDR3, is DGGITQSPKYLFRKEGQNVTLSCEQNLNHDAMYWYRQDPGQGLRLIYYSQIVNDFQKGDIAEGYSVSREKKESFPLTVTSAQKNPTAFYLCASSIGTGVQETQYFGPGTRLLVL.

The V and J genes are TRBV7-3 and TRBJ2-1; 9 bases agree with TRBD2. Trimming cost V 1 base and J 7 bases; bases outside gene matches: 11. Germline lookup yields CDR1 SGHTA and CDR2 FQGTGA. The CDR3 runs to 17 residues. The DNA of the CDR3 is TGTGCCAGCAGCTTAATGCCCGGGACTAGCTCCCTTAATGAGCAGTTCTTC. Translating it yields CASSLMPGTSSLNEQFF.